Presented here are 15 T cell receptor beta chains from one specimen sequenced in a study of circulating CD8 cells and anti-PD-1 response in melanoma. The QIAseq Immune Repertoire TCR panel built the libraries from around 15 ng of total RNA. TCRdb redid the calling of the reads with MiXCR, one entry per CDR3 protein. The data show about 610 distinct CDR3 sequences, 3.8% seen once. Four subsets defined by PD-1 and/or TIGIT were sorted from live CD3+CD8+TCRalphabeta+ cells. Source: CD8+ T cells from PBMCs, taken at baseline or after one month of anti-PD-1 therapy (not recorded which). The receptors were sampled from a human donor with melanoma.

This clonotype is large (0.1 to 1%) in the sample. This chain joins TRBV29-1 and TRBJ2-3, with D perhaps TRBD2 (6 bases). This CDR3 is 15 amino acids long. V was shortened by 6 bases and J by 0 bases, with 16 bases between the two germline ends. Germline loops: CDR1 SQVTM, CDR2 ANQGSEA. This chain's CDR3 is CSVRWRGTSTDTQYF. CDR3 nucleotide sequence: TGCAGCGTGCGGTGGAGGGGCACTAGCACAGATACGCAGTATTTT.

This clonotype is medium-sized by share. The CDR3, as DNA: TGTGCCAGCAGTGACTCGCTGACAGGGAGAGATACGCAGTATTTT. Translating it yields CASSDSLTGRDTQYF. The chain employs TRBV6-4 and TRBJ2-3, with 7 nucleotides matching TRBD1. Germline loops: CDR1 MRHNA, CDR2 SNTAGT. V shed 0 bases, J shed 5 bases, and the junction held 5 bases outside the gene matches. CDR3 length: 15 amino acids.

This clonotype rates as large. The V gene is TRBV4-3, the J gene TRBJ2-1; D tentatively reads TRBD1 or TRBD2 (6 bases each). Germline V gene data show CDR1 as LGHNA and CDR2 as YSLEER. V was pared by 0 bases and J by 5 bases, with 20 bases between. CDR3 length equals 18 residues. The CDR3 reads CASSQDLLGTGADNEQFF. The CDR3 DNA reads as TGCGCCAGCAGCCAAGATCTTCTTGGGACGGGGGCCGACAATGAGCAGTTCTTC.

This clonotype counts as large (0.1 to 1%). This chain links TRBV12-3 or TRBV12-4 with TRBJ1-4; D remains unclear. This CDR3 is 14 amino acids long. The V and J ends lost 10 bases and 2 bases respectively, with 14 bases between them. CDR3 sequence: CATTSLGTNEKLFF. The CDR3, as DNA: TGTGCCACTACCTCGCTTGGGACTAATGAAAAACTGTTTTTT.

Within the sample, this clonotype is large. This chain's CDR3 is CASTGEQGAYEQYF. The CDR3 DNA follows: TGTGCCAGCACCGGAGAGCAGGGGGCCTACGAGCAGTACTTC. The chain is built from TRBV25-1 and TRBJ2-7, with TRBD1 identical over 7 bases. The CDR3 loop spans 14 amino acids. The V gene end was trimmed by 7 bases and the J gene end by 2 bases; junction bases not matched to a gene: 8. Germline assignment: CDR1 MGHDK and CDR2 SYGVNS.

This clonotype is classed as medium-sized. The chain carries TRBV20-1 and TRBJ1-1; D unresolved. The CDR3 has 14 amino acids. Trimming removed 2 bases at V and 0 bases at J, with 10 bases between. Germline V lookup: CDR1 DFQATT, CDR2 SNEGSKA (reference sequence). The CDR3: CSARSPPVNTEAFF. The CDR3 coding sequence is TGCAGTGCTAGATCACCGCCAGTGAACACTGAAGCTTTCTTT.

This clonotype is large. This chain links TRBV4-1 with TRBJ2-7; no firm D call. V was shortened by 1 base and J by 1 base, with 17 bases between the two germline ends. Per germline, CDR1 MGHRA and CDR2 YSYEKL. The CDR3 runs to 17 residues. The CDR3 nucleotides are TGCGCCAGCAGCCAAGCCTCCTCGGCAGTCCCGTCCTACGAGCAGTACTTC. Residues: CASSQASSAVPSYEQYF.

This clonotype was counted between two and nine times. The chain couples TRBV28 to TRBJ2-5; 9 positions agree with TRBD1. Trimming at V came to 6 bases and at J to 6 bases, leaving 5 bases not matched to a gene. The CDR3 runs to 13 residues. From germline, CDR1 is MDHEN and CDR2 SYDVKM. The CDR3 region is CASRTQGAKTQYF. CDR3 sequence (DNA): TGTGCCAGCAGGACACAGGGGGCGAAGACCCAGTACTTC.

This clonotype counts as medium-sized. The V call is TRBV19, the J call TRBJ2-4, with 16 positions matching TRBD2. Trimming removed 5 bases from V and 11 bases from J; junction bases left unmatched: 9. This CDR3 comprises 16 residues. Per the germline V gene, CDR1 is LNHDA and CDR2 is SQIVND (reference sequence). The CDR3 region has the DNA TGTGCCAGTAGTGTTTCCGGGACTAGCGGGGGGGCGGTTCAGTACTTC. Its translation is CASSVSGTSGGAVQYF.

In this sample, this clonotype is large. The genes are TRBV2 and TRBJ2-1; a weak D match, TRBD1 (6 bases). This CDR3 has 11 residues. CDR1 is SNHLY, CDR2 FYNNEI, per germline. Deletions cut 8 bases from V and 5 bases from J, with 7 bases between. CDR3 loop: CASYRDNEQFF. CDR3 nucleotides: TGTGCCAGCTACAGGGACAATGAGCAGTTCTTC. The full variable domain, with the rest looked up from reference TRBV2 and TRBJ2-1, is EPEVTQTPSHQVTQMGQEVILRCVPISNHLYFYWYRQILGQKVEFLVSFYNNEISEKSEIFDDQFSVERPDGSNFTLKIRSTKLEDSAMYFCASYRDNEQFFGPGTRLTVL.

This chain joins TRBV2 and TRBJ2-5, with 9 bases aligning to TRBD1. This CDR3 has 14 residues. The germline V gene encodes CDR1 SNHLY and CDR2 FYNNEI. Losses at the gene ends were 6 bases for V and 5 bases for J; bases not matched to a gene: 7. CDR3: CASRGTGYSETQYF. CDR3 DNA: TGTGCCAGCAGGGGGACAGGGTACTCGGAGACCCAGTACTTC.

By proportion, this clonotype is large. The gene calls are TRBV27 and TRBJ1-1; 11 bases are shared with TRBD1. Per germline, CDR1 MNHEY and CDR2 SMNVEV (reference sequence). The CDR3 runs to 15 residues. The V segment lost 6 bases and the J segment 2 bases; nucleotides outside the gene matches: 5. The CDR3 protein is CASRRGQGANTEAFF. The CDR3 DNA reads as TGTGCCAGCAGAAGAGGACAGGGGGCTAACACTGAAGCTTTCTTT.

This clonotype is judged large. This rearrangement joins TRBV5-6 to TRBJ2-7; 8 bases fit TRBD2. Looked up from germline, CDR1 is SGHDT and CDR2 is YYEEEE. This CDR3 contains 11 residues. The V and J ends lost 4 bases and 7 bases, in that order; junction bases with no gene match: 1. CDR3 sequence (DNA): TGTGCCAGCAGCCGGGAGGGTGAGCAGTACTTC. Translation: CASSREGEQYF.

This clonotype is medium-sized (0.01 to 0.1%). This chain joins TRBV28 and TRBJ2-1; 9 nucleotides line up with TRBD1. The V gene end was trimmed by 6 bases and the J gene end by 7 bases; junction bases not matched to a gene: 7. CDR3 length: 14 amino acids. Germline V gives CDR1 MDHEN, CDR2 SYDVKM. CDR3 in DNA: TGTGCCAGCAGGAGGGACAGGGTCTTTAATGAGCAGTTCTTC. Translating it yields CASRRDRVFNEQFF.

This clonotype is labeled as large. The gene calls are TRBV7-2 and TRBJ1-2; unclear D gene. V lost 1 base to trimming and J lost 7 bases, with 7 bases between them. Germline V gene data show CDR1 as SGHTA and CDR2 as FQGNSA. CDR3 length: 12 residues. The CDR3 region is CASSLGESGYTF. CDR3 sequence (DNA): TGTGCCAGCAGCTTAGGGGAAAGTGGCTACACCTTC.